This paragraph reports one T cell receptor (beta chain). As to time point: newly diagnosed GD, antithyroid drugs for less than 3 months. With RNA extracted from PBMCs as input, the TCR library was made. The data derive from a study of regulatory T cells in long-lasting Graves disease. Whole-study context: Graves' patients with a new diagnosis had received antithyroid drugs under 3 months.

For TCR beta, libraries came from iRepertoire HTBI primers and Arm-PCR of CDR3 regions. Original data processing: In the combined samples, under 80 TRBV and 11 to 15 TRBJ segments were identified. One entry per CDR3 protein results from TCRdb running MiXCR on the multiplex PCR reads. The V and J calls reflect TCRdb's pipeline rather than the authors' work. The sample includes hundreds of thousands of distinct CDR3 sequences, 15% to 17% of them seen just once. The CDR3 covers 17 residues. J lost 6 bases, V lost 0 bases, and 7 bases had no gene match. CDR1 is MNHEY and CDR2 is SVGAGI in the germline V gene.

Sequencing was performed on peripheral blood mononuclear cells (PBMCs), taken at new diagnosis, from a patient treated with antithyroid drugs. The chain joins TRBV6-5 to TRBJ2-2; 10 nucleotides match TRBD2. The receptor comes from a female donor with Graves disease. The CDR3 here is CASSYSSGGANAGELFF. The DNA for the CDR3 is TGTGCCAGCAGTTACTCCAGCGGGGGGGCAAACGCCGGGGAGCTGTTTTTT.